This paragraph reports one T cell receptor (beta chain). Individual cDNA molecules were tagged with unique molecular identifiers, the study reported. TCRdb reanalysed the 5' RACE reads using MiXCR and keeps one entry per CDR3 protein. The repertoire holds nearly 30,000 distinct CDR3 sequences, with under 6% as singletons. This specimen belongs to a study of early T cells in non-severe SARS-CoV-2 infection. CDR3 length equals 15 residues. CDR1 SGHTA and CDR2 FQGNSA come from the germline V gene. The V gene end was trimmed by 1 base and the J gene end by 1 base; junction bases not matched to a gene: 3. The specimen sequenced was whole blood. The TCR was taken from an adult who was a healthcare worker with PCR-confirmed SARS-CoV-2 infection or an uninfected control (not recorded which). The V and J genes are TRBV7-2 and TRBJ2-7, with TRBD2 matching 8 bases. CDR3 in amino acids: CASSLVPGGSYEQYF. The CDR3 nucleotides are TGTGCCAGCAGCTTAGTGCCGGGGGGGTCCTACGAGCAGTACTTC.